This T cell receptor beta chain was observed in a study of shared clonotypes between healthy human individuals. Trimming shortened V by 0 bases and J by 2 bases, and 5 bases separated the two germline ends. Germline-derived CDR1 and CDR2 are GTSNPN and SVGIG (reference sequence). The CDR3 runs 13 residues. In regard to this clone: The sample holds other DNA sequences that translate to the same CDR3.

Repertoires were generated with immunoSEQ multiplex PCR, while TCRdb's copy carries only in-frame clones and drops some. This table holds about 1 million clones, roughly 74% found once. The sequence came from a young man in good health. Some clones in this sample may be carry-over from other donors' samples. The V gene is TRBV30, the J gene TRBJ1-3; the D is unclear. Sequenced material: memory CD4+ T cells from PBMCs. The subset denotes: CD45RA-negative fraction. In DNA, the CDR3 is TGTGCCTGGAGTGTGGGTACTGGAAACACCATATATTTT. Protein: CAWSVGTGNTIYF.